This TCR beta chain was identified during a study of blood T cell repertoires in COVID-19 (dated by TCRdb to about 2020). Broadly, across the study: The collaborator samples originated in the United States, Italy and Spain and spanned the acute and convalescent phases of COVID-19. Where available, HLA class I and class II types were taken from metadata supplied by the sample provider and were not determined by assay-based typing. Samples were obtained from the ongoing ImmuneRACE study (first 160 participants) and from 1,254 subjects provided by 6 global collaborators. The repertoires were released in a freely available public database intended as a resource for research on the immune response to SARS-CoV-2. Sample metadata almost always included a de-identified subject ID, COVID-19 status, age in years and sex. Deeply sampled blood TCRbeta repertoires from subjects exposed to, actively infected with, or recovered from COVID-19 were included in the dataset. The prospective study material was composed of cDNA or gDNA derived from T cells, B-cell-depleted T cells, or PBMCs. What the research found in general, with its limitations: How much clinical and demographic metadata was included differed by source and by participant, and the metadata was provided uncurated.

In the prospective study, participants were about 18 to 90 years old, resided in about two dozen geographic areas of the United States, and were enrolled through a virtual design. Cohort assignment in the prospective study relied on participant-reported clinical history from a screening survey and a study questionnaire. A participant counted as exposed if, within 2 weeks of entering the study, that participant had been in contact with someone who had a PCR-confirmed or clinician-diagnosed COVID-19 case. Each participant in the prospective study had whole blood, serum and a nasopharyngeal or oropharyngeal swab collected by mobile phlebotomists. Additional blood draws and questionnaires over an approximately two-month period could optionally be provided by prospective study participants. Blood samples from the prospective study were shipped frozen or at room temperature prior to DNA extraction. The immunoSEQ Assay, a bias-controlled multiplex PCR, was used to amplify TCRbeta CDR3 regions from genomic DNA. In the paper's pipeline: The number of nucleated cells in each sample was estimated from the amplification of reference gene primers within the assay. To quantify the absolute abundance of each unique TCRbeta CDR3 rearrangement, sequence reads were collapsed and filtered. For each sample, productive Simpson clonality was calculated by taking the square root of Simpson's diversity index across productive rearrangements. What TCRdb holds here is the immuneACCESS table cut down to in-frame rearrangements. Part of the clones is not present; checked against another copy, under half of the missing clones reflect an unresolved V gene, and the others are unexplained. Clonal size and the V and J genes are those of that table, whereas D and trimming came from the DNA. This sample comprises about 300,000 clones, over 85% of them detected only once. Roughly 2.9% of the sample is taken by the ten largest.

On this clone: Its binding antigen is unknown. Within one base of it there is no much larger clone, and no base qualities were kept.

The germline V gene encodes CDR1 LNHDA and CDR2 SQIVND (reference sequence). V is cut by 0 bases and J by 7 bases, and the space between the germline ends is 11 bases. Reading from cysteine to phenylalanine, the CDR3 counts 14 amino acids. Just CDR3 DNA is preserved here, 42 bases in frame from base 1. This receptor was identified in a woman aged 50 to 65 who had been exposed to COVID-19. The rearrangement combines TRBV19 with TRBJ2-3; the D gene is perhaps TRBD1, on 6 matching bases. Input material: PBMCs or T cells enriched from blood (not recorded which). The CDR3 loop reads CASSIDKGGNTQYF. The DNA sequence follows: TGTGCCAGTAGTATAGATAAAGGGGGAAATACGCAGTATTTT.